Listed here are 15 T cell receptor beta chains from one sample, sequenced in a study of blood T cell repertoires in COVID-19. Sequencing was performed with immunoSEQ multiplex PCR; in TCRdb, only in-frame clones are kept and a portion is missing. The data contain around 620,000 clones, around 90% of them seen just once; the ten biggest clones take up over 0.2%. The sequenced sample consisted of peripheral blood. These receptors were obtained from a woman aged 18-29 years with acute or convalescent COVID-19.

V and J are TRBV6-1 and TRBJ2-7, with TRBD1 identical over 10 bases. V shed 0 bases and J 2 bases; nucleotides not matched to a gene: 7. Germline V gives CDR1 MNHNS, CDR2 SASEGT. This CDR3 has 17 residues. The CDR3 DNA reads TGTGCCAGCAGTGAAGCATACATCGGGACAGGGGCCTACGAGCAGTACTTC. This codes for CASSEAYIGTGAYEQYF.

V is TRBV10-3 and J is TRBJ2-2; 12 bases map to TRBD1. Germline V gene data show CDR1 as ENHRY and CDR2 as SYGVKD. V shed 0 bases and J 6 bases; nucleotides not matched to a gene: 2. CDR3 size: 16 residues. This CDR3 is CAISESGTGGSGELFF. In DNA form, the CDR3 reads TGTGCCATCAGTGAGTCCGGGACAGGGGGCTCCGGGGAGCTGTTTTTT.

This chain connects TRBV12-3 or TRBV12-4 to TRBJ2-2; 7 bases match TRBD2. This CDR3 has 13 amino acids. The trim removed 6 bases at V and 5 bases at J, leaving 3 bases unmatched. The CDR3 DNA reads as TGTGCCAGCAGGGGGAGGGGTACCGGGGAGCTGTTTTTT. Translated: CASRGRGTGELFF.

This chain links TRBV6-2 or TRBV6-3 with TRBJ1-2; 8 bases are a match to TRBD1. The CDR3 is 11 amino acids. The germline V gene has CDR1 MNHEY and CDR2 SVGEGT. V was pared by 5 bases and J by 14 bases, with 7 bases of the junction left unmatched. In DNA, the CDR3 is TGTGCCAGCAGTCCCCGGGACAGGAGGACCTTC. Translation: CASSPRDRRTF.

Of note for this clone: Other DNA sequences of this sample code for an identical CDR3. The V gene is TRBV6-2 or TRBV6-3, the J gene TRBJ2-7, with 8 positions matching TRBD2. V shed 2 bases and J 0 bases; nucleotides not matched to a gene: 3. The germline CDR1 and CDR2 sequences are MNHEY and SVGEGT. CDR3 length equals 15 residues. CDR3 amino acids: CASSYGGGLSYEQYF. Here the CDR3 DNA reads TGTGCCAGCAGTTACGGCGGGGGGCTCTCCTACGAGCAGTACTTC.

The genes are TRBV5-1 and TRBJ2-1; tentative D call: TRBD2 (5 bases). Germline CDR1 SGHRS, CDR2 YFSETQ. This CDR3 has 13 amino acids. V lost 1 base and J 4 bases, leaving 6 bases between the germline ends. The CDR3 sequence is CASSLPGYNEQFF. The CDR3 coding sequence is TGCGCCAGCAGCTTGCCGGGGTACAATGAGCAGTTCTTC.

The chain uses TRBV11-2 and TRBJ1-1; weak D call: TRBD1 (6 bases). The V end lost 4 bases, the J end lost 12 bases, and 15 bases lay between the germline ends. Germline CDR1 is SGHAT and CDR2 is FQNNGV. CDR3 length: 12 amino acids. The CDR3: CASSSVGGRPFF. As DNA, the CDR3 is TGTGCCAGCAGCTCCGTCGGGGGGCGGCCTTTCTTT.

The chain recombines TRBV13 with TRBJ1-1, with 9 bases that match TRBD1. CDR1 and CDR2 from the germline V gene are PRHDT and FYEKMQ (reference sequence). This CDR3 has 12 residues. V shed 5 bases and J 11 bases; nucleotides not matched to a gene: 6. This CDR3 is CASSVQGAVAFF. The CDR3 DNA reads as TGTGCCAGCAGCGTACAGGGGGCGGTTGCTTTCTTT.

The chain is built from TRBV12-3 or TRBV12-4 and TRBJ2-3; perhaps TRBD1 as D (5 bases). CDR3 length equals 13 residues. V shed 4 bases and J shed 2 bases, with 7 bases lying between them. The CDR3: CASSSGFTDTQYF. CDR3 sequence (DNA): TGTGCCAGCAGTTCAGGGTTCACAGATACGCAGTATTTT.

The chain employs TRBV14 and TRBJ1-2; 9 bases fit TRBD1. The germline CDR1 and CDR2 sequences are SGHDN and FVKESK. V lost 4 bases and J lost 5; bases outside the gene matches: 5. This CDR3 comprises 14 residues. In nucleotides, the CDR3 is TGTGCCAGCAGCCCCTTTGGGACAGGGTATGGCTACACCTTC. Protein sequence: CASSPFGTGYGYTF.

The DNA of the CDR3 is TGTGCCAGCAGCTCCAGCAGGGTAGCCAAAAACATTCAGTACTTC. Translating gives CASSSSRVAKNIQYF. V is TRBV7-2 and J is TRBJ2-4; a possible D gene is TRBD1 (5 bases). The CDR3 extends over 15 amino acids. CDR1 and CDR2 (germline): SGHTA, FQGNSA. V gave up 4 bases and J gave up 0 bases, with 10 bases separating them. Variable domain in full (rest from reference TRBV7-2 and TRBJ2-4): GAGVSQSPSNKVTEKGKDVELRCDPISGHTALYWYRQSLGQGLEFLIYFQGNSAPDKSGLPSDRFSAERTGGSVSTLTIQRTQQEDSAVYLCASSSSRVAKNIQYFGAGTRLSVL.

The chain links TRBV7-6 to TRBJ1-6, with D perhaps matching TRBD1 (6 bases). CDR3 length: 17 amino acids. The V gene lost 2 bases and the J gene lost 6 bases, with 17 bases spanning the gap. Germline loops: CDR1 SGHVS, CDR2 FNYEAQ. CDR3 protein: CASSLFPNRAPNSPLHF. The CDR3 nucleotides are TGTGCCAGCAGCTTATTCCCCAACAGGGCGCCTAATTCACCCCTCCACTTT.

This chain links TRBV30 with TRBJ1-2; 8 nucleotides agree with TRBD1. The CDR3 loop spans 14 amino acids. Germline-derived CDR1 and CDR2 are GTSNPN and SVGIG (reference sequence). V shed 0 bases and J 7 bases; nucleotides not matched to a gene: 7. CDR3 DNA: TGTGCCTGGAGTGTGGAAGTCCAGGGGGCTGGCTACACCTTC. Its protein is CAWSVEVQGAGYTF. Full variable domain (rest looked up from reference TRBV30 and TRBJ1-2): SQTIHQWPATLVQPVGSPLSLECTVEGTSNPNLYWYRQAAGRGLQLLFYSVGIGQISSEVPQNLSASRPQDRQFILSSKKLLLSDSGFYLCAWSVEVQGAGYTFGSGTRLTVV.

This chain joins TRBV29-1 and TRBJ1-4; TRBD1 matches at 10 bases. Germline assignment: CDR1 SQVTM and CDR2 ANQGSEA. The CDR3 extends over 14 amino acids. Trimming removed 5 bases from V and 5 bases from J; junction bases left unmatched: 5. In DNA form, the CDR3 reads TGCAGCGTTTCTAAGGACAGGGGGAATGAAAAACTGTTTTTT. This encodes CSVSKDRGNEKLFF.

The CDR3: CASSLWEGRREQYF. The CDR3 region has the DNA TGTGCCAGCAGTTTATGGGAGGGGCGACGGGAGCAGTACTTC. The chain couples TRBV27 to TRBJ2-7; 7 bases fit TRBD2. V shed 1 base and J 7 bases; nucleotides not matched to a gene: 7. The CDR3 is made up of 14 amino acids. CDR1 is MNHEY, CDR2 SMNVEV, per germline (reference sequence).